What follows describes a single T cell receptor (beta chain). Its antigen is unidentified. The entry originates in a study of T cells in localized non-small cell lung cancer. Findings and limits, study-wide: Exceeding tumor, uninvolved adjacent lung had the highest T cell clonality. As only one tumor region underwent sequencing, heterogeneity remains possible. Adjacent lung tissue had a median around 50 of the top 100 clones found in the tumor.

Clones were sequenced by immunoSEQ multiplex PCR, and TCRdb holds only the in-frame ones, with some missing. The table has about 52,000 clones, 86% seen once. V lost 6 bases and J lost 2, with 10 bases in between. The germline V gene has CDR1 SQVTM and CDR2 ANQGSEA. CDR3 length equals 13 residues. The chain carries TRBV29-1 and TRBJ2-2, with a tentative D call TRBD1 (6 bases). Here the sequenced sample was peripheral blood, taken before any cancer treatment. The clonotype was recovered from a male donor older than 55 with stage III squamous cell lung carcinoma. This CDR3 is CSVRQANTGELFF. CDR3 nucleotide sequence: TGCAGCGTGAGACAGGCCAACACCGGGGAGCTGTTTTTT.